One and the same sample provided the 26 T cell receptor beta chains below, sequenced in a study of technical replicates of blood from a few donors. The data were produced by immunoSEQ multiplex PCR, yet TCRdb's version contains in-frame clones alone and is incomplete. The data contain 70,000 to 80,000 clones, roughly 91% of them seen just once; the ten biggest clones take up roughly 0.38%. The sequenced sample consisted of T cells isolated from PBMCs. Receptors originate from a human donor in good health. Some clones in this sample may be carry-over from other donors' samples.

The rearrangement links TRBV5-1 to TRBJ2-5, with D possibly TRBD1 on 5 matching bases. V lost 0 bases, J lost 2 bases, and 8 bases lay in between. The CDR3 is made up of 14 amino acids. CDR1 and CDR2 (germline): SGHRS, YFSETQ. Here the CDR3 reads CASSLGNRQETQYF. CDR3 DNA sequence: TGCGCCAGCAGCTTGGGGAACAGGCAAGAGACCCAGTACTTC.

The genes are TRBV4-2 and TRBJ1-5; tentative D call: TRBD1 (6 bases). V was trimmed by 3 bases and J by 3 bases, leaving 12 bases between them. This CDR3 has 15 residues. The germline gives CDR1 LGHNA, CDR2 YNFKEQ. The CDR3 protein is CASSQAWTVNQPQHF. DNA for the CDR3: TGTGCCAGCAGCCAGGCATGGACAGTCAATCAGCCCCAGCATTTT.

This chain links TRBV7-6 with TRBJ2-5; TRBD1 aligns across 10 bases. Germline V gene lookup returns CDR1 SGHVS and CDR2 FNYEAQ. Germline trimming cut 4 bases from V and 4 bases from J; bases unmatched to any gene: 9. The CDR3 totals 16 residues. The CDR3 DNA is TGTGCCAGCAGCTCGGCGTTGACAGGGGGCATAGAGACCCAGTACTTC. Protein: CASSSALTGGIETQYF.

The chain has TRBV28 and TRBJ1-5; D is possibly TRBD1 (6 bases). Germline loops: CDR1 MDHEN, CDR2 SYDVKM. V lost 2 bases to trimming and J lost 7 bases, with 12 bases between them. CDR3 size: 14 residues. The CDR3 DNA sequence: TGTGCCAGCAGTTTACGGGCAGGGGTACAGCCCCAGCATTTT. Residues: CASSLRAGVQPQHF. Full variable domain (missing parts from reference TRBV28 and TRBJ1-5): DVKVTQSSRYLVKRTGEKVFLECVQDMDHENMFWYRQDPGLGLRLIYFSYDVKMKEKGDIPEGYSVSREKKERFSLILESASTNQTSMYLCASSLRAGVQPQHFGDGTRLSIL.

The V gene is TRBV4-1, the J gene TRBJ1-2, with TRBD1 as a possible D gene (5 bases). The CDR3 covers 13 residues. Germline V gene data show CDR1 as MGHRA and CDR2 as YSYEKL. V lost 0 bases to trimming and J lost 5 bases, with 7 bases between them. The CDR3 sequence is CASSQERQYGYTF. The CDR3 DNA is TGCGCCAGCAGCCAAGAACGACAGTATGGCTACACCTTC.

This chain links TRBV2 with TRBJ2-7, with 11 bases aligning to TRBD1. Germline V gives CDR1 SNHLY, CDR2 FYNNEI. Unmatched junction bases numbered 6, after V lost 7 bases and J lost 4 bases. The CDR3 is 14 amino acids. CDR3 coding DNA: TGTGCCAGCACCCCAGGGACAGGGGGATACGAGCAGTACTTC. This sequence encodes CASTPGTGGYEQYF.

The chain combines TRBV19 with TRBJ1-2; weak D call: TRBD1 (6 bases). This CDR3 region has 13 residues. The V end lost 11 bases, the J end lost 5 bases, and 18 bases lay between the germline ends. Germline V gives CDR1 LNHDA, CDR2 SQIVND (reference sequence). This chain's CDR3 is CAAGDVGFYGYTF. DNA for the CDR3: TGTGCCGCAGGGGACGTGGGGTTTTATGGCTACACCTTC.

The CDR3 sequence: CASSATDPGQRMNTEAFF. The DNA for the CDR3 is TGTGCCAGCAGCGCCACCGATCCGGGACAGAGAATGAACACTGAAGCTTTCTTT. The chain employs TRBV9 and TRBJ1-1, with TRBD1 identical over 7 bases. V shed 3 bases, J shed 0 bases, and the junction held 14 bases outside the gene matches. This CDR3 has 18 residues. Germline lookup yields CDR1 SGDLS and CDR2 YYNGEE.

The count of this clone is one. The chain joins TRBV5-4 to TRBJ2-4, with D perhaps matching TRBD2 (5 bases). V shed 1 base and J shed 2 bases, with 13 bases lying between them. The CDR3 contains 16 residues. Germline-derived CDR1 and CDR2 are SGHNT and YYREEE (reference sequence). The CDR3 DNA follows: TGTGCCAGCAGCTTGTTCGGTGCCGGGACCAAAAACATTCAGTACTTC. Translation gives CASSLFGAGTKNIQYF.

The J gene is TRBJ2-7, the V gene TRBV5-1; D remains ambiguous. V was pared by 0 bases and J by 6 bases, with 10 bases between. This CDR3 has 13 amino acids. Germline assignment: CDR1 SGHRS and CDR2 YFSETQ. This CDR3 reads CASSLADTGEQYF. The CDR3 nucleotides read TGCGCCAGCAGCTTGGCCGATACGGGCGAGCAGTACTTC. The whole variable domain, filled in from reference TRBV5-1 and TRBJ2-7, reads KAGVTQTPRYLIKTRGQQVTLSCSPISGHRSVSWYQQTPGQGLQFLFEYFSETQRNKGNFPGRFSGRQFSNSRSEMNVSTLELGDSALYLCASSLADTGEQYFGPGTRLTVT.

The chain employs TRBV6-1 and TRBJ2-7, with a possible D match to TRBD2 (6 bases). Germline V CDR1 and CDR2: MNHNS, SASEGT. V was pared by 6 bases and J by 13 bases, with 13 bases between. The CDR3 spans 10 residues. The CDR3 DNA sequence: TGTGCCAGCAGCGACGGGGGATTATACTTC. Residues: CASSDGGLYF.

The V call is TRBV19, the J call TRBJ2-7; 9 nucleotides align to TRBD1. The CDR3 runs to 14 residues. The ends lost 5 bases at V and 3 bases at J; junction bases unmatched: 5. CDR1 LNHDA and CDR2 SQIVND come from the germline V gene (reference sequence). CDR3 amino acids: CASSPGQGVYEQYF. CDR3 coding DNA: TGTGCCAGTAGTCCGGGACAGGGCGTCTACGAGCAGTACTTC.

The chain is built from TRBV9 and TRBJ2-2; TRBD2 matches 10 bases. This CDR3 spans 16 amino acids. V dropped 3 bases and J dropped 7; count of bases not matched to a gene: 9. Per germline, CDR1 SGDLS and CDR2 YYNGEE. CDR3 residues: CASSGGQSGGVGELFF. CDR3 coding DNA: TGTGCCAGCAGCGGAGGACAAAGCGGGGGGGTCGGGGAGCTGTTTTTT.

CDR3 region: CASTRTTTDTQYF. As DNA, the CDR3 is TGTGCCAGCACTAGGACAACCACAGATACGCAGTATTTT. V and J are TRBV27 and TRBJ2-3; a weak D match, TRBD1 (5 bases). The CDR3 is made up of 13 amino acids. V gave up 7 bases and J gave up 2 bases, with 10 bases separating them. The germline V gene encodes CDR1 MNHEY and CDR2 SMNVEV (reference sequence).

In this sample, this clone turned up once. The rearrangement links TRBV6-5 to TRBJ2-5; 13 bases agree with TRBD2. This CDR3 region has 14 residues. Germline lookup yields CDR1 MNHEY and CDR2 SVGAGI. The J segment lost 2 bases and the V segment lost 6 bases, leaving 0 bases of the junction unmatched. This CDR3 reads CASRGLAGQETQYF. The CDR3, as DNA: TGTGCCAGCAGGGGACTAGCGGGACAAGAGACCCAGTACTTC.

CDR3 residues: CASSFTDNTGELFF. In DNA form, the CDR3 reads TGCGCCAGCAGCTTTACAGATAACACCGGGGAGCTGTTTTTT. The gene calls are TRBV5-1 and TRBJ2-2; D remains ambiguous. Germline CDR1 SGHRS, CDR2 YFSETQ. V shed 2 bases and J shed 2 bases, with 7 bases lying between them. The length of the CDR3 is 14 residues.

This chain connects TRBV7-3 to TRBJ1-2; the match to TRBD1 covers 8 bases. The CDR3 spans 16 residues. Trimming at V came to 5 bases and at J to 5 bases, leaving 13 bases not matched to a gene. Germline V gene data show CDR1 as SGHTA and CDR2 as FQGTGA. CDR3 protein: CASSPNPQGATYGYTF. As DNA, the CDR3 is TGTGCCAGCAGCCCAAACCCCCAGGGGGCTACGTATGGCTACACCTTC.

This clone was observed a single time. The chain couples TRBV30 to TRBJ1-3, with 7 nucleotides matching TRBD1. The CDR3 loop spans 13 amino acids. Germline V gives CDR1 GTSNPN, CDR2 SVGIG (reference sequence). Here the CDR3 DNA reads TGTGCTTCTGCGGCAGGGGGTTTGAACACCATATATTTT. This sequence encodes CASAAGGLNTIYF.

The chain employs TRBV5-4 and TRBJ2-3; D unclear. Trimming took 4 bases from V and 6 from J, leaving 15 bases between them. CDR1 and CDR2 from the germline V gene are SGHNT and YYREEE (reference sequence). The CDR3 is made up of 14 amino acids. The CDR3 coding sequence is TGTGCCAGCAGCCTAACGAACCCGGTTGATACGCAGTATTTT. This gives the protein CASSLTNPVDTQYF.

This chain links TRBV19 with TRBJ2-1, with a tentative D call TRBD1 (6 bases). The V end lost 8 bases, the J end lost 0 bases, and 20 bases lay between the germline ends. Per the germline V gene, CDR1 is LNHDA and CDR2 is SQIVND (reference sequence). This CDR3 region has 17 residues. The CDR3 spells CASDSFGGLSSYNEQFF. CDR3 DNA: TGTGCCAGTGACTCTTTTGGGGGCCTGAGCTCCTACAATGAGCAGTTCTTC.

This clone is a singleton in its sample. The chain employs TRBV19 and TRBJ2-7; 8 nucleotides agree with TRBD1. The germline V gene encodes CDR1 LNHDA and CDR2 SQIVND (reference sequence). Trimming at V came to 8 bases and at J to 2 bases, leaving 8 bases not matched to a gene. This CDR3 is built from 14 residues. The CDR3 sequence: CASATGTGPYEQYF. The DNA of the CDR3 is TGTGCCAGTGCCACCGGGACAGGCCCCTACGAGCAGTACTTC.

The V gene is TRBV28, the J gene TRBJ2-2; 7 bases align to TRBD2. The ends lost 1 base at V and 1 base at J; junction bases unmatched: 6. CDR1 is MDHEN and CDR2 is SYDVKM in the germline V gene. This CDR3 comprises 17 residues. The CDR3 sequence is CASSLSGGGMNTGELFF. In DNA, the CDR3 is TGTGCCAGCAGTTTATCCGGGGGAGGGATGAACACCGGGGAGCTGTTTTTT.

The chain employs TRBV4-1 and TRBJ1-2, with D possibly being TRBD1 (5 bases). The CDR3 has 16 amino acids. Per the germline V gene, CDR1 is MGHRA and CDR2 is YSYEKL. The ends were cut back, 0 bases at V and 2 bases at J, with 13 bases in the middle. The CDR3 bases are TGCGCCAGCAGCCAAGACGGAGGGGCCGCCAACTATGGCTACACCTTC. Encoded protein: CASSQDGGAANYGYTF.

CDR3 loop: CASRGGVSNEQFF. In DNA, the CDR3 is TGCGCCAGCAGAGGCGGGGTAAGCAATGAGCAGTTCTTC. The J gene is TRBJ2-1, the V gene TRBV5-1; D possibly corresponds to TRBD2 (6 bases). The CDR3 runs 13 residues. Germline values: CDR1 SGHRS, CDR2 YFSETQ. Trimming took 5 bases from V and 6 from J, leaving 12 bases between them. Full variable domain (missing parts from reference TRBV5-1 and TRBJ2-1): KAGVTQTPRYLIKTRGQQVTLSCSPISGHRSVSWYQQTPGQGLQFLFEYFSETQRNKGNFPGRFSGRQFSNSRSEMNVSTLELGDSALYLCASRGGVSNEQFFGPGTRLTVL.

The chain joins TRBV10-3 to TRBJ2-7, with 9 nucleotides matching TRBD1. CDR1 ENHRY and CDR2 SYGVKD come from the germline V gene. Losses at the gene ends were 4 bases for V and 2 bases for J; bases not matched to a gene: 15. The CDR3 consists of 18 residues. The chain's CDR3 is CAISASPLSGQGTYEQYF. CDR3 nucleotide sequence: TGTGCCATCAGTGCGTCTCCGTTATCGGGACAGGGTACCTACGAGCAGTACTTC.

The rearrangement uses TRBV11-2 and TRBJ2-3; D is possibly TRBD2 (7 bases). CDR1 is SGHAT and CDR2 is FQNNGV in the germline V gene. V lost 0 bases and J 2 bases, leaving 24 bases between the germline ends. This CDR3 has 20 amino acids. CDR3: CASSLDWGASGDPHTDTQYF. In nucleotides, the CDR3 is TGTGCCAGCAGCTTAGATTGGGGGGCTAGCGGAGACCCGCACACAGATACGCAGTATTTT. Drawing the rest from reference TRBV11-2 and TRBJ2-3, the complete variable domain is EAGVAQSPRYKIIEKRQSVAFWCNPISGHATLYWYQQILGQGPKLLIQFQNNGVVDDSQLPKDRFSAERLKGVDSTLKIQPAKLEDSAVYLCASSLDWGASGDPHTDTQYFGPGTRLTVL.